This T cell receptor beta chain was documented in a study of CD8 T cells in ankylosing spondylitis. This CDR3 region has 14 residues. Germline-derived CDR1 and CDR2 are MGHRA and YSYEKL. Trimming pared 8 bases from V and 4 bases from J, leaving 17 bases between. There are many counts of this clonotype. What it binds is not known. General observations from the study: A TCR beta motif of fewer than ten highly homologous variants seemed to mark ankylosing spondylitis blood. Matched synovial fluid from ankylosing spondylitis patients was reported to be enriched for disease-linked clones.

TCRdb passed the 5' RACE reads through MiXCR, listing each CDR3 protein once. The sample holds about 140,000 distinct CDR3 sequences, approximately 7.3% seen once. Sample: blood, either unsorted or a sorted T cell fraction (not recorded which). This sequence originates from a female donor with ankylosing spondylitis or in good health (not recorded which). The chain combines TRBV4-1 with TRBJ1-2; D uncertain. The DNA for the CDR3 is TGCGCCAGCTATGACGGACGTCCCAGCTATGGCTACACCTTC. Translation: CASYDGRPSYGYTF.